The source of this T cell receptor beta chain is a study of T cell changes during pregnancy in multiple sclerosis (dated 2019 in TCRdb). In the study overall: Changes in the T cell repertoire over the course of pregnancy were examined in this study in women with multiple sclerosis.

Remarks on this clone: Its antigen remains undetermined. There are no base qualities to consult, and no much larger clone falls within one base.

The library was built by means of the immunoSEQ multiplex PCR assay. Entries here come from immuneACCESS through TCRdb and include only in-frame sequences with V and J called. Some clones fail to appear in such tables; in the studies checked, an unresolved V gene covers under half of the shortfall, and the cause of the remainder is unknown. Counted in this sample were about 57,000 clones; roughly nine tenths of them appeared once. Roughly 0.2% of the sample comes from the top ten. Cut back by 2 bases and 4 bases, the V and J ends lie 11 bases apart. Taken from cysteine to phenylalanine, the CDR3 has 14 residues. The retained sequence is limited to the CDR3, 42 bases, with the frame set at the first base. CDR1 and CDR2 (SGHDT, YYEEEE) derive from the germline V gene.

The chain is made from TRBV5-6 and TRBJ2-3, with a weak D call of TRBD1 (5 bases match). This receptor was identified in a female donor with multiple sclerosis, enrolled in a pregnancy study. This specimen consisted of CD4+ T cells from peripheral blood mononuclear cells, obtained in the second trimester of pregnancy. The DNA is as follows: TGTGCCAGCAGCTTCCCAGGGTTAGCAGATACGCAGTATTTT. This yields the protein CASSFPGLADTQYF. With all but the CDR3 taken from the reference TRBV5-6 and TRBJ2-3 genes, the full variable domain is: DAGVTQSPTHLIKTRGQQVTLRCSPKSGHDTVSWYQQALGQGPQFIFQYYEEEERQRGNFPDRFSGHQFPNYSSELNVNALLLGDSALYLCASSFPGLADTQYFGPGTRLTVL.